This T cell receptor (beta chain) was documented in a study of T cell responses to AZD1222 COVID-19 vaccine. Overall study: Timing groups of about 4 and about 12 weeks for second doses were pooled.

Study conclusions and caveats: Unmutated variant regions are reportedly the target of nearly half of TCRs that are spike-specific.

The sample holds a few counts of this clone. Its antigen is unidentified. Method: immunoSEQ multiplex PCR; TCRdb's copy keeps in-frame clones and lacks some. The data contain about 150,000 clones, around 93% of them singletons. Trimming pared 11 bases from V and 9 bases from J, leaving 7 bases between. Germline V gives CDR1 LNHDA, CDR2 SQIVND (reference sequence). CDR3 size: 9 residues. The sequence came from an adult in good health. Here the sequenced sample was peripheral blood, taken on day 0 of AZD1222 vaccination. J is TRBJ2-2 and V is TRBV19; D ambiguous. The CDR3 loop reads CAFPRELFF. The CDR3 DNA follows: TGTGCCTTCCCGAGGGAGCTGTTTTTT. Supplemented by reference TRBV19 and TRBJ2-2, the full variable domain reads DGGITQSPKYLFRKEGQNVTLSCEQNLNHDAMYWYRQDPGQGLRLIYYSQIVNDFQKGDIAEGYSVSREKKESFPLTVTSAQKNPTAFYLCAFPRELFFGEGSRLTVL.